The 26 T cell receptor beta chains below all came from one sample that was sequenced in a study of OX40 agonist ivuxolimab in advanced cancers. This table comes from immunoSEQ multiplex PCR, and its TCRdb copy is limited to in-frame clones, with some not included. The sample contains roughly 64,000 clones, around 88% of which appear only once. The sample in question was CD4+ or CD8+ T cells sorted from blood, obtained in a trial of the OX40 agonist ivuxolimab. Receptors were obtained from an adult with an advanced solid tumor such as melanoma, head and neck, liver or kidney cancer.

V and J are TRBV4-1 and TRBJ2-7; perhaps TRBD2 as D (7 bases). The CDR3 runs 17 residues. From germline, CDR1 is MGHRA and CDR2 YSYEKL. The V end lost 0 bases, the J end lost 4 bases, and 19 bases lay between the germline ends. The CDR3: CASSQDPRGAQGYEQYF. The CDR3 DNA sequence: TGCGCCAGCAGCCAAGACCCTCGGGGGGCCCAAGGTTACGAGCAGTACTTC.

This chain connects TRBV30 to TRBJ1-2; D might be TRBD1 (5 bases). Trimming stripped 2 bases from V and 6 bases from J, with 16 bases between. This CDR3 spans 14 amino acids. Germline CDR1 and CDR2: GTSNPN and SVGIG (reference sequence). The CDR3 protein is CAWSPPGRVNGYTF. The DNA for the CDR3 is TGTGCCTGGAGTCCCCCAGGCAGGGTGAATGGCTACACCTTC.

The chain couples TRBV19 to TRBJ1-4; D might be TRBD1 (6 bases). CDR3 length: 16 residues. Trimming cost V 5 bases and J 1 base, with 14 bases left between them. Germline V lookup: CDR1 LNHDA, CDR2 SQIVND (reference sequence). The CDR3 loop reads CASSLGGGGTNEKLFF. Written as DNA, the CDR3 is TGTGCCAGTAGTCTCGGCGGGGGCGGAACTAATGAAAAACTGTTTTTT. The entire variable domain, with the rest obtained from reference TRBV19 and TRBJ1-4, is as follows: DGGITQSPKYLFRKEGQNVTLSCEQNLNHDAMYWYRQDPGQGLRLIYYSQIVNDFQKGDIAEGYSVSREKKESFPLTVTSAQKNPTAFYLCASSLGGGGTNEKLFFGSGTQLSVL.

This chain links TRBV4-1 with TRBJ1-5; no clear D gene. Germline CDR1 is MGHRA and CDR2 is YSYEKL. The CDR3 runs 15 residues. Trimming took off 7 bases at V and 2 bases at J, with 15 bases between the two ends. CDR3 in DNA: TGCGCCAGCAAATCAGGATTAGTAGGCAATCAGCCCCAGCATTTT. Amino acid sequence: CASKSGLVGNQPQHF.

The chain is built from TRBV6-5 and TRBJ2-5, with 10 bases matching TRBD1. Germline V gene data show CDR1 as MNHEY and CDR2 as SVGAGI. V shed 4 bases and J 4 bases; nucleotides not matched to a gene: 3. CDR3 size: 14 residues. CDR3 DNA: TGTGCCAGCAGTTCTAGACAGGGGGCAGAGACCCAGTACTTC. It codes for CASSSRQGAETQYF.

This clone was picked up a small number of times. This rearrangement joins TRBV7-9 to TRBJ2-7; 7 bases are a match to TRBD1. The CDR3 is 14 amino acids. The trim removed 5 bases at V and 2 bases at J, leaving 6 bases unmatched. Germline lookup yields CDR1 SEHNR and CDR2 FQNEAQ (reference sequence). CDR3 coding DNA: TGTGCCAGCAGCGAACGGGGACAGACCTACGAGCAGTACTTC. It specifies CASSERGQTYEQYF.

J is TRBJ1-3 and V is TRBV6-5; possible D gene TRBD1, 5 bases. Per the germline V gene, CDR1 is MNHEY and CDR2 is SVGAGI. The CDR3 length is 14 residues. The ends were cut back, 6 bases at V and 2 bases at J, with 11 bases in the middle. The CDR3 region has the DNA TGTGCCAGCAGCGGACGGGGGGCTGGAAACACCATATATTTT. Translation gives CASSGRGAGNTIYF.

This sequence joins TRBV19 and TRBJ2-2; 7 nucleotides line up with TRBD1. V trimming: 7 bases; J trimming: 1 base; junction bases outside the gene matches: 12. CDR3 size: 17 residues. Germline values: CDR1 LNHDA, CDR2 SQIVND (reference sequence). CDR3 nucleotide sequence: TGTGCCAGTACCCCGGGACAGAAAACGGGGAACACCGGGGAGCTGTTTTTT. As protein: CASTPGQKTGNTGELFF.

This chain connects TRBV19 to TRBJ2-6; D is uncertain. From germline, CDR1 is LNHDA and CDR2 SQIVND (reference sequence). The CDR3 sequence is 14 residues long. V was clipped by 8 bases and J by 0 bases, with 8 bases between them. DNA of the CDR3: TGTGCCAGTCTACAGCGCTCTGGGGCCAACGTCCTGACTTTC. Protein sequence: CASLQRSGANVLTF.

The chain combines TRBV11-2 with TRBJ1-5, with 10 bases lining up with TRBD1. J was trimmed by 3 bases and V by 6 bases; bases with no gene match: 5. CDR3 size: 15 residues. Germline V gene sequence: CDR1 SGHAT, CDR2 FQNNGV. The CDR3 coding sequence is TGTGCCAGCAGTCCCGGGACAGGGGTCAATCAGCCCCAGCATTTT. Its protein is CASSPGTGVNQPQHF. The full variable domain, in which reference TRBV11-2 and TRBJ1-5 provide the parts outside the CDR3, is EAGVAQSPRYKIIEKRQSVAFWCNPISGHATLYWYQQILGQGPKLLIQFQNNGVVDDSQLPKDRFSAERLKGVDSTLKIQPAKLEDSAVYLCASSPGTGVNQPQHFGDGTRLSIL.

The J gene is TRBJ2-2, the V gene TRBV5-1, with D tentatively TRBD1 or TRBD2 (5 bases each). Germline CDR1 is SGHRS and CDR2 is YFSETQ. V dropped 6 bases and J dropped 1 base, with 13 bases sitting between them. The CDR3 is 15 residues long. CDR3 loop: CASNEGNWNTGELFF. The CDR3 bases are TGCGCCAGCAATGAGGGGAATTGGAACACCGGGGAGCTGTTTTTT.

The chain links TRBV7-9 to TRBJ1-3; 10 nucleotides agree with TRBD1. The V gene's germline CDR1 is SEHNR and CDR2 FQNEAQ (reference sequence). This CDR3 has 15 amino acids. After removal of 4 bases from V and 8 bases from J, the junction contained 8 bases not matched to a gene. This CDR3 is CASSSRGQGKDTIYF. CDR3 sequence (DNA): TGTGCCAGCAGCTCGCGGGGACAGGGGAAAGACACCATATATTTT.

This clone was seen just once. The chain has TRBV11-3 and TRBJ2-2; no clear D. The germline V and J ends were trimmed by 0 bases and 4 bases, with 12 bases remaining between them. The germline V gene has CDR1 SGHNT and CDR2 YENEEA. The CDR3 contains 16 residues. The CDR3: CASSLDGGRTTGELFF. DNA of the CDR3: TGTGCCAGCAGCTTAGATGGCGGCAGGACCACCGGGGAGCTGTTTTTT.

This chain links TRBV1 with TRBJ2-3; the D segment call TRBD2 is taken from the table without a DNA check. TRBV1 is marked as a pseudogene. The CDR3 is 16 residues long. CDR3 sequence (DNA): TGCACCAGCAGCACCCGACTAGCGGGGACCACAGATACGCAGTATTTT. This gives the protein CTSSTRLAGTTDTQYF.

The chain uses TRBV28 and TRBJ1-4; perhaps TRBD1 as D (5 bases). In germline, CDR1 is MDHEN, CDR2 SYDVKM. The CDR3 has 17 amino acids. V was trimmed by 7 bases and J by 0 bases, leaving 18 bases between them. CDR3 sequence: CASIRTGTATTNEKLFF. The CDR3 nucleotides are TGTGCCAGCATCCGAACCGGGACCGCGACAACTAATGAAAAACTGTTTTTT.

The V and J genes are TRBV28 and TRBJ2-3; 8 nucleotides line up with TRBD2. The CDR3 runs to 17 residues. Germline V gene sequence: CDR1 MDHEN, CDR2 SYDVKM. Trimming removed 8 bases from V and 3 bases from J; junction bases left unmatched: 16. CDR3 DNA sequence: TGTGCCAGCTCCTCGGCTCAAGCGGGGGTTCGGACAGATACGCAGTATTTT. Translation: CASSSAQAGVRTDTQYF.

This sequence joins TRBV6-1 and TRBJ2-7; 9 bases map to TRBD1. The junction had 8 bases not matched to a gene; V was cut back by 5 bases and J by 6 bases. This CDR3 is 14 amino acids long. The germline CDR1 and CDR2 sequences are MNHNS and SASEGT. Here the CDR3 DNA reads TGTGCCAGCAGTCCGGTCCCGACAGGGGGCGAGCAGTACTTC. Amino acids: CASSPVPTGGEQYF.

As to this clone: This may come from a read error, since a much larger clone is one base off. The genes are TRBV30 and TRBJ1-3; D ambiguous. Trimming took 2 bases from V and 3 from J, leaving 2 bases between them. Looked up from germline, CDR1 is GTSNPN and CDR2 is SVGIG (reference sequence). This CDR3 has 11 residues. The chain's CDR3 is CAWSIGNTIYF. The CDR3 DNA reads TGTGCCTGGAGTATTGGAAACACCATATATTTT.

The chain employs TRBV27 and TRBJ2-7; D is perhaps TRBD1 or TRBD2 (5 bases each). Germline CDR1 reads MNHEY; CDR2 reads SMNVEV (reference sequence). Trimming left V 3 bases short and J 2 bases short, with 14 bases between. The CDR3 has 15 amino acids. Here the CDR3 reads CASSLVGTVAYEQYF. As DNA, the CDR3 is TGTGCCAGCAGTTTGGTTGGGACGGTTGCCTACGAGCAGTACTTC.

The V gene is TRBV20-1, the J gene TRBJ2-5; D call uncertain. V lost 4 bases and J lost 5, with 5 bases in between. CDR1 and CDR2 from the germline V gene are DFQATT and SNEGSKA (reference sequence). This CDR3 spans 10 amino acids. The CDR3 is CSATRETQYF. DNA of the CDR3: TGCAGTGCTACCCGGGAGACCCAGTACTTC.

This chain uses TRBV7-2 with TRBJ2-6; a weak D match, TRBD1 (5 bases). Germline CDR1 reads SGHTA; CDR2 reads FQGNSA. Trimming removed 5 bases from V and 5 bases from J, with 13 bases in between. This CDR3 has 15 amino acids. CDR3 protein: CASSLTVTRANVLTF. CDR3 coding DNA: TGTGCCAGCAGCCTGACAGTAACCCGGGCCAACGTCCTGACTTTC.

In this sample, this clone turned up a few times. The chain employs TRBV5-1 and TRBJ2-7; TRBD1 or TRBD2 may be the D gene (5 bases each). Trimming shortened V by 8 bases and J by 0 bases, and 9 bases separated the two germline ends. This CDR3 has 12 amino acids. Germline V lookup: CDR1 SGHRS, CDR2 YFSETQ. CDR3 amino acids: CASRDGSYEQYF. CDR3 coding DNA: TGCGCCAGTCGGGACGGCTCCTACGAGCAGTACTTC.

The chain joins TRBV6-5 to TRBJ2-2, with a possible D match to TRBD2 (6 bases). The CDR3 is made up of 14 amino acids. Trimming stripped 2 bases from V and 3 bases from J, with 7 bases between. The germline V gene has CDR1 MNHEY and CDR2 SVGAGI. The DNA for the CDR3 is TGTGCCAGCAGTTACCGGGAGTACACCGGGGAGCTGTTTTTT. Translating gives CASSYREYTGELFF.

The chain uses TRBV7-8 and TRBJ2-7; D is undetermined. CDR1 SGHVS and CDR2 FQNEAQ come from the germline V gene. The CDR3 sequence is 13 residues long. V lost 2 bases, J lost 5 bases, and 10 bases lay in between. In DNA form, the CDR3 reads TGTGCCAGCAGCTTAATGCGGACCAACGAGCAGTACTTC. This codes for CASSLMRTNEQYF.

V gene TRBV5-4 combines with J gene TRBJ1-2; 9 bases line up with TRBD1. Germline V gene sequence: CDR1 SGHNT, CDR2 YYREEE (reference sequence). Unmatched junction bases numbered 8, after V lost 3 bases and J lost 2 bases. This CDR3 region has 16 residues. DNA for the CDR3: TGTGCCAGCAGCTCCCGACAGGGGGTACTGAACTATGGCTACACCTTC. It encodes CASSSRQGVLNYGYTF.

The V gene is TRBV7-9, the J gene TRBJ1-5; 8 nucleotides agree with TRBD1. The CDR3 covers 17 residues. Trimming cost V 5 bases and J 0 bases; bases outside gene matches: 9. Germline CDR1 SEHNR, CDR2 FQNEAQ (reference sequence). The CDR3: CASSRGDRTVSNQPQHF. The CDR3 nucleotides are TGTGCCAGCAGCCGAGGGGACAGGACTGTTAGCAATCAGCCCCAGCATTTT.